The 32 T cell receptor beta chains presented below share a single source sample, sequenced in a study of blood T cell repertoires in COVID-19 (dated by TCRdb to 2020 to 2021). Libraries came from the immunoSEQ multiplex PCR assay. The table was pulled from immuneACCESS by TCRdb, which kept in-frame rearrangements only. Such tables lose some clones; where checked, under half of the loss comes from unresolved V genes, and the rest has no known cause. The sample contains 150,000 to 190,000 clones, 65% to 85% of them found a single time. 3.7% of the sample is taken by the ten largest. Sequenced material: peripheral blood. These receptor sequences come from a woman of 80 years or more with acute or convalescent COVID-19.

This sequence joins TRBV18 and TRBJ2-1, with 10 bases identical to TRBD2. CDR3 size: 17 residues. Germline assignment: CDR1 KGHSH and CDR2 LQKENI. With V trimmed by 2 bases and J by 7 bases, 11 bases remained unmatched. As DNA, the CDR3 is TGTGCCAGCTCACCAATTTATAGCGGGGGGCCTACAAATGAGCAGTTCTTC. Residues: CASSPIYSGGPTNEQFF.

This chain connects TRBV24-1 to TRBJ2-2; 11 bases align to TRBD1. After removal of 3 bases from V and 3 bases from J, the junction contained 11 bases not matched to a gene. Germline CDR1 and CDR2: KGHDR and SFDVKD. The CDR3 has 19 residues. As DNA, the CDR3 is TGTGCCACCAGTGATCACGGGACAGGGGGTTGGAGGGACACCGGGGAGCTGTTTTTT. This gives the protein CATSDHGTGGWRDTGELFF.

The gene calls are TRBV27 and TRBJ1-2, with D perhaps matching TRBD1 (6 bases). This CDR3 contains 12 residues. CDR1 and CDR2 (germline): MNHEY, SMNVEV (reference sequence). V gave up 5 bases and J gave up 7 bases, with 11 bases separating them. In DNA, the CDR3 is TGTGCCAGCAGTCCACAGGGTTCTGGCTACACCTTC. As protein: CASSPQGSGYTF.

The chain uses TRBV6-2 or TRBV6-3 and TRBJ1-2; 9 bases match TRBD1. This CDR3 contains 16 residues. Germline trimming cut 5 bases from V and 5 bases from J; bases unmatched to any gene: 12. Germline CDR1 MNHEY, CDR2 SVGEGT. As DNA, the CDR3 is TGTGCCAGCAGTCCGGGACAGGGCAGAAATTTGTATGGCTACACCTTC. Translation gives CASSPGQGRNLYGYTF.

The V gene is TRBV7-9, the J gene TRBJ2-7, with D possibly being TRBD1 (6 bases). CDR1 is SEHNR, CDR2 FQNEAQ, per germline (reference sequence). The CDR3 contains 17 residues. V dropped 3 bases and J dropped 1 base, with 19 bases sitting between them. The CDR3 region has the DNA TGTGCCAGCAGCTTGTTTTGGGGTCAGGGACATTCCTACGAGCAGTACTTC. Its protein is CASSLFWGQGHSYEQYF.

This sequence joins TRBV29-1 and TRBJ1-1; 7 positions match TRBD1. Per germline, CDR1 SQVTM and CDR2 ANQGSEA. Losses at the gene ends were 7 bases for V and 1 base for J; bases not matched to a gene: 3. The CDR3 consists of 12 residues. CDR3 amino acids: CSGNRGNTEAFF. CDR3 nucleotides: TGCAGCGGTAACAGGGGGAACACTGAAGCTTTCTTT.

The chain links TRBV5-1 to TRBJ1-2; perhaps TRBD1 as D (6 bases). The V end lost 4 bases, the J end lost 0 bases, and 16 bases lay between the germline ends. CDR3 length: 16 residues. The germline gives CDR1 SGHRS, CDR2 YFSETQ. The CDR3 region is CASSPGTPGTNYGYTF. Here the CDR3 DNA reads TGCGCCAGCAGCCCGGGGACACCCGGTACTAACTATGGCTACACCTTC.

J is TRBJ1-2 and V is TRBV19; D may be TRBD1 (6 bases). The CDR3 runs to 15 residues. V was clipped by 3 bases and J by 8 bases, with 19 bases between them. CDR1 is LNHDA and CDR2 is SQIVND in the germline V gene (reference sequence). CDR3 sequence reads: CASSIHETGPLGYTF. The CDR3 DNA sequence: TGTGCCAGTAGTATCCACGAGACAGGACCTCTAGGCTACACCTTC.

V gene TRBV13 combines with J gene TRBJ1-4, with 7 positions matching TRBD1. The CDR3 runs to 16 residues. CDR1 PRHDT and CDR2 FYEKMQ come from the germline V gene (reference sequence). The junction had 12 bases not matched to a gene; V was cut back by 3 bases and J by 8 bases. The CDR3 reads CASSFGLQGQGEKLFF. The CDR3 nucleotides are TGTGCCAGCAGCTTCGGGCTACAGGGGCAGGGCGAAAAACTGTTTTTT.

The chain is built from TRBV5-1 and TRBJ1-1; TRBD1 aligns across 7 bases. V lost 4 bases, J lost 0 bases, and 12 bases stayed unmatched. The CDR3 consists of 17 residues. Germline values: CDR1 SGHRS, CDR2 YFSETQ. CDR3 residues: CASSVGTAGGMNTEAFF. DNA of the CDR3: TGCGCCAGCAGCGTCGGGACAGCCGGGGGTATGAACACTGAAGCTTTCTTT.

The chain couples TRBV5-1 to TRBJ1-3; 7 bases align to TRBD1. The germline V gene has CDR1 SGHRS and CDR2 YFSETQ. The CDR3 is 17 amino acids. V lost 4 bases, J lost 2 bases, and 12 bases stayed unmatched. Written as DNA, the CDR3 is TGCGCCAGCAGCGCCAACCAAGGACAGGCGGCTGGAAACACCATATATTTT. Encoded protein: CASSANQGQAAGNTIYF.

The chain combines TRBV27 with TRBJ1-2, with 9 nucleotides matching TRBD1. The CDR3 covers 15 residues. Trimming took 5 bases from V and 3 from J; bases not matched to a gene: 7. The germline CDR1 and CDR2 sequences are MNHEY and SMNVEV (reference sequence). Here the CDR3 DNA reads TGTGCCAGCAGTCCCGGGACAGGGAATGACTATGGCTACACCTTC. As protein: CASSPGTGNDYGYTF.

The CDR3 region is CASSNRDGEQFF. In DNA form, the CDR3 reads TGTGCCAGCAGCAACAGGGATGGTGAGCAGTTCTTC. This chain uses TRBV7-3 with TRBJ2-1, with D tentatively TRBD1 (6 bases). The CDR3 loop spans 12 amino acids. The V end was cut by 5 bases, the J end by 9 bases, with 11 bases between. The germline V gene has CDR1 SGHTA and CDR2 FQGTGA.

This clone was counted between two and nine times. This rearrangement joins TRBV6-5 to TRBJ2-7; D gene uncertain. Germline loops: CDR1 MNHEY, CDR2 SVGAGI. V was shortened by 5 bases and J by 0 bases, with 8 bases between the two germline ends. CDR3 length: 13 amino acids. The CDR3, as DNA: TGTGCCAGCAGTACCGCCAGCTCCTACGAGCAGTACTTC. Translating gives CASSTASSYEQYF.

This clone has just a few counts. The chain uses TRBV4-3 and TRBJ1-1; D possibly corresponds to TRBD1 (5 bases). The CDR3 has 16 residues. Germline CDR1 is LGHNA and CDR2 is YSLEER. V was clipped by 1 base and J by 1 base, with 13 bases between them. The CDR3 loop reads CASSQAWGGSNTEAFF. Written as DNA, the CDR3 is TGCGCCAGCAGCCAAGCCTGGGGGGGTTCGAACACTGAAGCTTTCTTT.

The chain has TRBV30 and TRBJ2-1; 10 nucleotides align to TRBD2. The CDR3 runs 15 residues. Germline CDR1 GTSNPN, CDR2 SVGIG (reference sequence). The V and J ends lost 1 base and 9 bases, in that order; junction bases with no gene match: 9. The CDR3 bases are TGTGCCTGGAGTGGGCTAGCGGGAGTTAGGGTTGAGCAGTTCTTC. Protein product: CAWSGLAGVRVEQFF.

This clone was counted only a few times. This chain connects TRBV30 to TRBJ1-5, with D possibly matching TRBD1 (5 bases). CDR1 and CDR2 from the germline V gene are GTSNPN and SVGIG (reference sequence). The CDR3 is 14 residues long. Trimming took off 0 bases at V and 1 base at J, with 7 bases between the two ends. The CDR3 sequence is CAWSVPGSNQPQHF. The CDR3 nucleotides are TGTGCCTGGAGTGTTCCAGGGAGCAATCAGCCCCAGCATTTT. The complete variable domain, with remaining parts taken from reference TRBV30 and TRBJ1-5, reads SQTIHQWPATLVQPVGSPLSLECTVEGTSNPNLYWYRQAAGRGLQLLFYSVGIGQISSEVPQNLSASRPQDRQFILSSKKLLLSDSGFYLCAWSVPGSNQPQHFGDGTRLSIL.

The chain couples TRBV28 to TRBJ2-7; D is possibly TRBD1 (5 bases). V dropped 2 bases and J dropped 3 bases, with 20 bases sitting between them. This CDR3 has 17 amino acids. Germline CDR1 MDHEN, CDR2 SYDVKM. CDR3 amino acids: CASSLVGGAFLGYEQYF. In DNA, the CDR3 is TGTGCCAGCAGTTTAGTGGGTGGGGCTTTCCTAGGCTACGAGCAGTACTTC.

The chain uses TRBV7-2 and TRBJ1-3; D not certain. Deletions cut 2 bases from V and 0 bases from J, with 8 bases between. Germline V CDR1 and CDR2: SGHTA, FQGNSA. The CDR3 is made up of 15 amino acids. The CDR3: CASSLFHTSGNTIYF. The DNA of the CDR3 is TGTGCCAGCAGCTTATTCCACACCTCTGGAAACACCATATATTTT.

The V call is TRBV27, the J call TRBJ1-5; D possibly corresponds to TRBD1 (5 bases). Per the germline V gene, CDR1 is MNHEY and CDR2 is SMNVEV (reference sequence). CDR3 length: 15 residues. The germline V and J ends were trimmed by 4 bases and 8 bases, with 18 bases remaining between them. The CDR3 sequence is CASSSAGQGREPQHF. CDR3 DNA: TGTGCCAGCAGTTCGGCGGGGCAGGGAAGGGAGCCCCAGCATTTT.

The chain links TRBV11-2 to TRBJ2-5; 7 bases line up with TRBD1. The germline CDR1 and CDR2 sequences are SGHAT and FQNNGV. The CDR3 loop spans 13 amino acids. V lost 4 bases, J lost 3 bases, and 2 bases stayed unmatched. The CDR3 bases are TGTGCCAGCAGCTACGGACAGGAAGAGACCCAGTACTTC. It specifies CASSYGQEETQYF.

The chain carries TRBV4-2 and TRBJ1-1; D gene unclear. Germline V gene lookup returns CDR1 LGHNA and CDR2 YNFKEQ. This CDR3 comprises 13 residues. V lost 1 base to trimming and J lost 1 base, with 4 bases between them. The CDR3 DNA is TGTGCCAGCAGCCAAGCATCGAACACTGAAGCTTTCTTT. Protein product: CASSQASNTEAFF.

The chain couples TRBV11-2 to TRBJ1-5, with TRBD1 matching 8 bases. The germline CDR1 and CDR2 sequences are SGHAT and FQNNGV. V shed 5 bases and J 4 bases; nucleotides not matched to a gene: 7. The CDR3 spans 15 residues. The CDR3 sequence: CASSTTGAPNQPQHF. CDR3 DNA: TGTGCCAGCAGCACGACAGGGGCGCCTAATCAGCCCCAGCATTTT.

The genes are TRBV7-3 and TRBJ2-5, with 7 bases fitting TRBD1. The CDR3 runs 15 residues. J was trimmed by 4 bases and V by 6 bases; bases with no gene match: 11. Germline CDR1 reads SGHTA; CDR2 reads FQGTGA. The CDR3 sequence is CASRRTGELAETQYF. The CDR3 nucleotides read TGTGCCAGCAGACGTACAGGGGAGCTCGCAGAGACCCAGTACTTC.

The count of this clone is one. The chain is built from TRBV19 and TRBJ2-1; D is unresolved. The CDR3 extends over 12 amino acids. Germline loops: CDR1 LNHDA, CDR2 SQIVND (reference sequence). Trimming cost V 8 bases and J 1 base, with 6 bases left between them. The CDR3 protein is CASGVSYNEQFF. The CDR3 nucleotides read TGTGCCAGTGGAGTGTCCTACAATGAGCAGTTCTTC.

This rearrangement joins TRBV7-8 to TRBJ1-4, with D possibly being TRBD1 (5 bases). The CDR3 loop spans 15 amino acids. V lost 5 bases and J lost 7, with 17 bases in between. The germline V gene has CDR1 SGHVS and CDR2 FQNEAQ. The CDR3 nucleotides are TGTGCCAGCAGCACGAGCGGGACTCGAGGTGAAAAACTGTTTTTT. It yields the protein CASSTSGTRGEKLFF.

The chain carries TRBV18 and TRBJ2-2, with 8 bases aligning to TRBD1. V lost 5 bases to trimming and J lost 0 bases; unmatched junction nucleotides: 2. The CDR3 is made up of 15 amino acids. From germline, CDR1 is KGHSH and CDR2 LQKENI. CDR3 sequence reads: CASSLQGANTGELFF. In DNA form, the CDR3 reads TGTGCCAGCTCATTACAGGGGGCGAACACCGGGGAGCTGTTTTTT.

This chain uses TRBV15 with TRBJ2-5; 7 bases map to TRBD1. J gave up 3 bases and V 1 base, and 2 bases lay outside the gene matches. The germline V gene has CDR1 LNHNV and CDR2 YYDKDF (reference sequence). This CDR3 is built from 14 residues. CDR3 amino acids: CATSRAGGEETQYF. In DNA, the CDR3 is TGTGCCACCAGCAGAGCAGGGGGTGAAGAGACCCAGTACTTC.

The V call is TRBV6-2 or TRBV6-3, the J call TRBJ1-6; 10 bases align to TRBD1. Germline V gene data show CDR1 as MNHEY and CDR2 as SVGEGT. Trimming took 6 bases from V and 1 from J; bases not matched to a gene: 9. CDR3 length: 18 amino acids. CDR3 in DNA: TGTGCCAGCAGCGCCGGACAGGGGGTTTCATCCTATAATTCACCCCTCCACTTT. Translation gives CASSAGQGVSSYNSPLHF.

Of note for this clone: A junction end diverges from the germline sequence, so it may reflect a read error. The rearrangement joins TRBV7-7 to TRBJ2-2; the match to TRBD2 covers 10 bases. Germline V gene lookup returns CDR1 SSHAT and CDR2 FNYEAQ (reference sequence). CDR3 length: 15 amino acids. The CDR3, as DNA: TGTGCTAGCAGCCCGCTAGCGGGGGACACCGGGGAGCTGTTTTTT. Translation gives CASSPLAGDTGELFF.

V and J are TRBV5-6 and TRBJ2-1; no definite D call. CDR3 length equals 14 residues. Germline assignment: CDR1 SGHDT and CDR2 YYEEEE. V was trimmed by 0 bases and J by 13 bases, leaving 17 bases between them. The CDR3 DNA reads TGTGCCAGCAGCTTGGGGGCTATCCCCCTAAGACAGTTCTTC. It encodes CASSLGAIPLRQFF.

The rearrangement uses TRBV5-4 and TRBJ2-6; TRBD2 agrees at 7 bases. The CDR3 is 17 residues long. V trimming: 3 bases; J trimming: 0 bases; junction bases outside the gene matches: 6. Germline assignment: CDR1 SGHNT and CDR2 YYREEE (reference sequence). CDR3 loop: CASSSGTTPSGANVLTF. The CDR3 bases are TGTGCCAGCAGCTCCGGGACTACCCCCTCTGGGGCCAACGTCCTGACTTTC.